The clone carrying this T cell receptor (beta chain) was observed at least ten times. Trimming took 1 base from V and 2 from J, leaving 8 bases between them. This CDR3 spans 14 amino acids. CDR1 and CDR2 from the germline V gene are SGHAT and FQNNGV. TCRdb re-analysed the multiplex PCR reads in MiXCR, keeping a single row per CDR3 protein. The sample shows roughly 70,000 distinct CDR3 sequences, roughly two fifths of them seen only once. The data stem from a study of breast tumors, draining lymph nodes, adjacent tissues. This sequence was found in a female donor with breast cancer. Some clones in this sample may be carry-over from other donors' samples. The sample consisted of breast tumor tissue. The gene calls are TRBV11-2 and TRBJ1-2; D uncertain. The CDR3: CASSLGRRNYGYTF. The CDR3 coding sequence is TGTGCCAGCAGCTTAGGACGGCGGAACTATGGCTACACCTTC.